This TCR beta chain was captured by sequencing in a study of preoperative IRX-2 immunotherapy in early breast cancer (dated by TCRdb to between 2018 and 2020). The treatment or condition label on this specimen signifies: preoperative locoregional IRX-2 cytokine immunotherapy. The samples were obtained from a phase Ib study in which preoperative, locoregional IRX-2 cytokine immunotherapy intended to prime immune responses was tested. Patients with early-stage breast cancer who were given IRX-2 before surgery served as donors. Inclusive of the bounding cysteine and phenylalanine, the CDR3 is 14 residues long. Just the 42-base CDR3 DNA is kept, in frame starting at base 1. Based on the germline V gene, the CDR1 and CDR2 sequences are MRHNA and SNTAGT. V and J are truncated by 6 bases and 2 bases respectively, leaving an intervening sequence of 14 bases. Turning to this clone: There is no known antigen for this receptor. There are no base qualities to consult, and no much larger clone falls within one base.

The library was prepared using the immunoSEQ multiplex PCR assay. TCRdb's version of the immuneACCESS table is confined to in-frame rearrangements and falls short of the full clone set. An unresolved V gene accounts for under half of the shortfall where checked; the remainder is of unknown origin. Here the sample has around 62,000 clones; 94% occur a single time. The ten largest clones capture around 1.7% of the sample. The sequence derives from a human donor with breast cancer. This sequence uses TRBV6-4 and TRBJ2-7; matching of 6 bases hints at TRBD2 as the D gene. This specimen was taken from a patient treated with IRX-2 immunotherapy. The CDR3 region has the sequence CASRSGERPYEQYF. The DNA sequence is as follows: TGTGCCAGCAGGTCGGGGGAAAGACCCTACGAGCAGTACTTC.